The 21 T cell receptor beta chains below all came from one sample that was sequenced in a study of spatial heterogeneity in lung cancer. TCRdb reprocessed the 5' RACE reads via MiXCR and lists one record per CDR3 protein. This table holds under 150,000 distinct CDR3 sequences, 10% to 11% found once. Time point: blood at routine non-recurrence follow-up after resection. The specimen comprised PBMCs, sampled at follow-up. Source of these receptors: a female donor with early-stage non-small cell lung cancer.

Only a few counts were recorded for this clonotype. This rearrangement joins TRBV27 to TRBJ2-1; D is perhaps TRBD2 (7 bases). There are 14 residues in the CDR3. CDR1 and CDR2 (germline): MNHEY, SMNVEV (reference sequence). With 4 bases removed from V and 6 bases from J, the gap between germline ends came to 13 bases. CDR3 sequence reads: CASSSYREGNEQFF. The CDR3 DNA reads as TGTGCCAGCAGTTCGTACAGGGAGGGCAATGAGCAGTTCTTC.

This clonotype came up many times. V and J are TRBV11-2 and TRBJ1-2; tentatively, D is TRBD1 (5 bases). The CDR3 contains 13 residues. Looked up from germline, CDR1 is SGHAT and CDR2 is FQNNGV. The V gene lost 1 base and the J gene lost 6 bases, with 9 bases spanning the gap. This CDR3 is CASSLGGVNGYTF. The CDR3 DNA sequence: TGTGCCAGCAGCTTAGGAGGGGTAAATGGCTACACCTTC.

This clonotype was seen only a few times. V and J are TRBV25-1 and TRBJ2-1, with TRBD2 identical over 7 bases. There are 15 residues in the CDR3. V was pared by 1 base and J by 7 bases, with 7 bases of the junction left unmatched. Per the germline V gene, CDR1 is MGHDK and CDR2 is SYGVNS. The CDR3 protein is CASSESGGSTNEQFF. CDR3 coding DNA: TGTGCCAGCAGTGAATCCGGCGGGAGTACGAATGAGCAGTTCTTC.

This clonotype was observed many times. The chain employs TRBV7-9 and TRBJ1-5; the D is unclear. The germline V gene encodes CDR1 SEHNR and CDR2 FQNEAQ (reference sequence). The V gene lost 3 bases and the J gene lost 4 bases, with 10 bases spanning the gap. The CDR3 spans 14 residues. The CDR3 spells CASSFEGGNQPQHF. The CDR3 bases are TGTGCCAGCAGCTTCGAGGGAGGAAATCAGCCCCAGCATTTT. Variable domain in full (rest from reference TRBV7-9 and TRBJ1-5): DTGVSQNPRHKITKRGQNVTFRCDPISEHNRLYWYRQTLGQGPEFLTYFQNEAQLEKSRLLSDRFSAERPKGSFSTLEIQRTEQGDSAMYLCASSFEGGNQPQHFGDGTRLSIL.

This clonotype was recorded at least ten times. This chain connects TRBV29-1 to TRBJ2-7, with TRBD2 matching over 14 bases. Germline assignment: CDR1 SQVTM and CDR2 ANQGSEA. Losses at the gene ends were 3 bases for V and 4 bases for J; bases not matched to a gene: 5. The CDR3 loop spans 15 amino acids. The CDR3 DNA is TGCAGCGTTGAGGGGGGGACTAGCGGGAGTTACGAGCAGTACTTC. Translation gives CSVEGGTSGSYEQYF.

V and J are TRBV30 and TRBJ1-2; D ambiguous. The length of the CDR3 is 11 residues. Trimming removed 5 bases at V and 0 bases at J, with 4 bases between. CDR1 is GTSNPN and CDR2 is SVGIG in the germline V gene (reference sequence). The CDR3 DNA is TGTGCCTGGCAGGCTAACTATGGCTACACCTTC. Residues: CAWQANYGYTF.

V and J are TRBV6-2 or TRBV6-3 and TRBJ1-5; 7 bases agree with TRBD1. The CDR3 covers 17 residues. V shed 2 bases and J 5 bases; nucleotides not matched to a gene: 12. The V gene's germline CDR1 is MNHEY and CDR2 SVGEGT. Here the CDR3 reads CASSYRDTTGADQPQHF. CDR3 DNA: TGTGCCAGCAGTTACCGAGATACCACAGGGGCCGATCAGCCCCAGCATTTT.

At least ten counts were recorded for this clonotype. The chain recombines TRBV2 with TRBJ2-3, with a tentative D call TRBD1 (6 bases). The germline V gene encodes CDR1 SNHLY and CDR2 FYNNEI. The CDR3 totals 15 residues. Trimming shortened V by 1 base and J by 0 bases, and 8 bases separated the two germline ends. The CDR3 nucleotides are TGTGCCAGCAGTGAAGAAGGGGGAAGCACAGATACGCAGTATTTT. This codes for CASSEEGGSTDTQYF. The whole variable domain, filled in from reference TRBV2 and TRBJ2-3, reads EPEVTQTPSHQVTQMGQEVILRCVPISNHLYFYWYRQILGQKVEFLVSFYNNEISEKSEIFDDQFSVERPDGSNFTLKIRSTKLEDSAMYFCASSEEGGSTDTQYFGPGTRLTVL.

In its sample, this clonotype was seen many times. J is TRBJ1-5 and V is TRBV28, with 9 bases matching TRBD1. The length of the CDR3 is 15 residues. Trimming removed 6 bases from V and 7 bases from J; junction bases left unmatched: 10. Germline loops: CDR1 MDHEN, CDR2 SYDVKM. As DNA, the CDR3 is TGTGCCAGCAGACCCACAGGGGGCGGTGTCCAGCCCCAGCATTTT. Translation gives CASRPTGGGVQPQHF.

This clonotype was detected only a few times. The chain joins TRBV27 to TRBJ1-1, with 8 bases matching TRBD1. This CDR3 is 16 amino acids long. Germline V gene data show CDR1 as MNHEY and CDR2 as SMNVEV (reference sequence). With 5 bases clipped from V and 0 bases from J, the junction kept 8 bases outside the gene matches. CDR3 nucleotide sequence: TGTGCCAGCAGTCCTGGGCAGGGGGCCCTGAACACTGAAGCTTTCTTT. Protein sequence: CASSPGQGALNTEAFF.

As to this clonotype: A much larger clone differs by one base, so this may be a read error. The chain combines TRBV7-2 with TRBJ2-1, with D perhaps TRBD1 (5 bases). There are 15 residues in the CDR3. CDR1 and CDR2 (germline): SGHTA, FQGNSA. V shed 4 bases and J shed 2 bases, with 12 bases lying between them. The CDR3 DNA reads as TGTGCCAGCAGCTCAGACCTGGGGCCCTACAATGAGCAGTTCTTC. Translating it yields CASSSDLGPYNEQFF.

This clonotype has ten or more counts. The chain recombines TRBV29-1 with TRBJ2-3, with D tentatively TRBD2 (6 bases). The CDR3 covers 15 residues. Trimming took off 3 bases at V and 4 bases at J, with 17 bases between the two ends. Germline CDR1 and CDR2: SQVTM and ANQGSEA. The CDR3 coding sequence is TGCAGCGTTGATTTGATCGGGAGCAGCGCAGATACGCAGTATTTT. Translation gives CSVDLIGSSADTQYF.

The sample holds a few counts of this clonotype. V is TRBV20-1 and J is TRBJ2-7; possibly TRBD1 for D (5 bases). CDR3 length: 12 amino acids. V was shortened by 5 bases and J by 4 bases, with 12 bases between the two germline ends. Looked up from germline, CDR1 is DFQATT and CDR2 is SNEGSKA (reference sequence). CDR3 nucleotide sequence: TGCAGTGCTGCCAGGGTGTCTTACGAGCAGTACTTC. Translation: CSAARVSYEQYF.

This clonotype occurred a few times. J is TRBJ2-3 and V is TRBV7-2; D not certain. Germline V gene lookup returns CDR1 SGHTA and CDR2 FQGNSA. This CDR3 is built from 12 residues. Trimming took off 5 bases at V and 6 bases at J, with 9 bases between the two ends. The DNA of the CDR3 is TGTGCCAGCAGCCCCTTTCGTGATACGCAGTATTTT. Amino acids: CASSPFRDTQYF. The whole variable domain, remainder taken from reference TRBV7-2 and TRBJ2-3, is GAGVSQSPSNKVTEKGKDVELRCDPISGHTALYWYRQSLGQGLEFLIYFQGNSAPDKSGLPSDRFSAERTGGSVSTLTIQRTQQEDSAVYLCASSPFRDTQYFGPGTRLTVL.

This clonotype was recorded many times. The gene calls are TRBV15 and TRBJ2-5, with 9 bases fitting TRBD1. The CDR3 extends over 13 amino acids. Trimming removed 4 bases from V and 6 bases from J; junction bases left unmatched: 3. The germline V gene encodes CDR1 LNHNV and CDR2 YYDKDF (reference sequence). As DNA, the CDR3 is TGTGCCACCAGCATTAACAGGGGGCAGACCCAGTACTTC. It specifies CATSINRGQTQYF.

A note on this clonotype: This may be a read error: a much more frequent sequence differs by one nucleotide. The chain carries TRBV20-1 and TRBJ1-5, with D tentatively TRBD1 (5 bases). V was pared by 3 bases and J by 4 bases, with 16 bases between. CDR3 size: 15 residues. Germline CDR1 DFQATT, CDR2 SNEGSKA (reference sequence). As DNA, the CDR3 is TGCAGTGCTAGTGGCAGGGAAGGAGAAAATCAGCCCCAGCATTTT. It codes for CSASGREGENQPQHF.

At least ten counts were recorded for this clonotype. The chain couples TRBV7-9 to TRBJ2-7; TRBD2 matches at 9 bases. The CDR3 runs to 14 residues. The germline V gene encodes CDR1 SEHNR and CDR2 FQNEAQ (reference sequence). The J segment lost 2 bases and the V segment lost 5 bases, leaving 4 bases of the junction unmatched. CDR3 nucleotide sequence: TGTGCCAGCAGCCCTTTAGCGGGAGCCTACGAGCAGTACTTC. Protein product: CASSPLAGAYEQYF.

This clonotype was seen a few times. The CDR3 DNA reads as TGTGCCAGCAGTTTATGGGAGACTGGGGTTCAAGAGACCCAGTACTTC. Translated, it gives CASSLWETGVQETQYF. This chain uses TRBV28 with TRBJ2-5, with D uncertain. Trimming cost V 0 bases and J 2 bases, with 13 bases left between them. The germline V gene has CDR1 MDHEN and CDR2 SYDVKM. The CDR3 length is 16 residues. Full variable domain (outside the CDR3, taken from reference TRBV28 and TRBJ2-5): DVKVTQSSRYLVKRTGEKVFLECVQDMDHENMFWYRQDPGLGLRLIYFSYDVKMKEKGDIPEGYSVSREKKERFSLILESASTNQTSMYLCASSLWETGVQETQYFGPGTRLLVL.

The rearrangement joins TRBV2 to TRBJ1-1, with 9 positions matching TRBD1. The CDR3 contains 14 residues. In germline, CDR1 is SNHLY, CDR2 FYNNEI. The V gene end was trimmed by 6 bases and the J gene end by 6 bases; junction bases not matched to a gene: 8. CDR3 in DNA: TGTGCCAGCAGACCGGGACAGGGTTGGTCTGAAGCTTTCTTT. It encodes CASRPGQGWSEAFF.

The chain links TRBV9 to TRBJ2-3, with D possibly matching TRBD2 (6 bases). V gave up 0 bases and J gave up 3 bases, with 11 bases separating them. CDR3 length: 15 amino acids. Germline CDR1 and CDR2: SGDLS and YYNGEE. The CDR3 nucleotides are TGTGCCAGCAGCGTAGGGGGACTTTTAACAGATACGCAGTATTTT. Translation: CASSVGGLLTDTQYF.

The chain employs TRBV12-3 or TRBV12-4 and TRBJ2-2; D not certain. Trimming took 3 bases from V and 5 from J, leaving 7 bases between them. The CDR3 runs to 13 residues. CDR3 sequence reads: CASSLLETGELFF. The CDR3 region has the DNA TGTGCCAGCAGTTTGCTCGAGACCGGGGAGCTGTTTTTT.